This entry is about one T cell receptor (beta chain). These data come from a study of shared clonotypes between healthy human individuals. With 5 bases clipped from V and 7 bases from J, the junction kept 9 bases outside the gene matches. Germline assignment: CDR1 SGHTS and CDR2 YDEGEE. The CDR3 totals 14 residues. Produced via immunoSEQ multiplex PCR; TCRdb's table is partial and in-frame only. The sample lists about 590,000 clones, roughly 96% seen once, with around 0.11% in the top ten. Naive CD8 cells comprised CD45RO-negative, CCR7-positively selected cells, excluding terminally differentiated effector memory CD45RA+ cells.

Sequenced material: naive CD8+ T cells sorted from blood. V is TRBV5-8 and J is TRBJ2-7; TRBD2 aligns across 10 bases. This sequence originates from a woman aged 25 to 39 in good health. CDR3 amino acids: CASRKPGLAREQYF. CDR3 nucleotides: TGTGCCAGCAGAAAACCGGGACTAGCGCGTGAGCAGTACTTC.